This T cell receptor beta chain appears in the sequencing data of a study of OX40 agonist ivuxolimab in advanced cancers. Study summary: Three patients responded partially, comprising one with hepatocellular carcinoma and two with cutaneous melanoma. Study-level findings and limits: The mean number of expanded clones was higher in CD8+ T cells than in CD4+. By week 6 at 0.1 to 3.0 mg/kg, blood CD4+ and CD8+ T cells had expanded clonally.

Generated by immunoSEQ multiplex PCR, the TCRdb table keeps only in-frame clones and is missing some. The sample yields 55,000 to 90,000 clones, 80% to 90% seen once. The count of this clone is one. What it binds is unknown. Trimming pared 5 bases from V and 1 base from J, leaving 11 bases between. Germline V gene data show CDR1 as LNHDA and CDR2 as SQIVND (reference sequence). The CDR3 runs 14 residues. Collection of blood occurred at baseline, at cycle 4 day 1, and at cycle 7 day 1. This rearrangement joins TRBV19 to TRBJ1-1; D gene uncertain. The sequence derives from an adult with an advanced solid tumor such as melanoma, head and neck, liver or kidney cancer. The sample in question was CD4+ or CD8+ T cells sorted from blood, obtained in a trial of the OX40 agonist ivuxolimab. The chain's CDR3 is CASSVVTANTEAFF. The CDR3 DNA is TGTGCCAGTAGTGTCGTTACTGCGAACACTGAAGCTTTCTTT.